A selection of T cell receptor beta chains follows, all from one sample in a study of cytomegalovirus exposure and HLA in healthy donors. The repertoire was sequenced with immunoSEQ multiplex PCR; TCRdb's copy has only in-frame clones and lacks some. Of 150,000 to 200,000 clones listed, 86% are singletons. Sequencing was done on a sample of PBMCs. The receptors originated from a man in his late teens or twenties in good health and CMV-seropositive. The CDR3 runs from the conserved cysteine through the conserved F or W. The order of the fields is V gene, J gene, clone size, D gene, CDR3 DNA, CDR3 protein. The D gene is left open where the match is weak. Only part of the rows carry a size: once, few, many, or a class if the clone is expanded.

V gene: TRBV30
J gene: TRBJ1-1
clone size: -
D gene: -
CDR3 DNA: TGTGCCTGGACGGAAGCAACTATGAACACTGAAGCTTTCTTT
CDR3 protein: CAWTEATMNTEAFF

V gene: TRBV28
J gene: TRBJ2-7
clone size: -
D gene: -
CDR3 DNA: TGTGCCAGCAGTCAGGACAGCTCCTACGAGCAGTACTTC
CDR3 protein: CASSQDSSYEQYF

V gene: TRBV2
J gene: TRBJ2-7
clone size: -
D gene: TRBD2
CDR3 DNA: TGTGCCAGCAGTGAAAGGACTAGAGGAGGGGAGCAGTACTTC
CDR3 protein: CASSERTRGGEQYF

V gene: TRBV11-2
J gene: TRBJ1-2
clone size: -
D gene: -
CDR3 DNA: TGTGCCAGCAGCTCCCAGTACACCACCGGGAAGTCCTATGGCTACACCTTC
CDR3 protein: CASSSQYTTGKSYGYTF

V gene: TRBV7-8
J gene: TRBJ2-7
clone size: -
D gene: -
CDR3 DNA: TGTGCCAGCAGCTTACAAGCGTTCACCTACGAGCAGTACTTC
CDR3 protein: CASSLQAFTYEQYF

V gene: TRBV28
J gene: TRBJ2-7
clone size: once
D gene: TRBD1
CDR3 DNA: TGTGCCAGCACCGAGGCTTCCGGGACAGGCTCCTACGAGCAGTACTTC
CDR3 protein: CASTEASGTGSYEQYF

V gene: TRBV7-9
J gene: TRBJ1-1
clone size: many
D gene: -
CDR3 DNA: TGTGCCAGCAGCCCACATCAGGGGCCTGAAGCTTTCTTT
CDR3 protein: CASSPHQGPEAFF

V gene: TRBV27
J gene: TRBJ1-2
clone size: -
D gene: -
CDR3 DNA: TGTGCCAGCAAGGAGGAAGATTCCTATGGCTACACCTTC
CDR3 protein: CASKEEDSYGYTF

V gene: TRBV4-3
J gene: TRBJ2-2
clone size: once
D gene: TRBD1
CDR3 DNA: TGCGCCAGCAGCCAATATATAATCCAGGGGGCGGTCACCGGGGAGCTGTTTTTT
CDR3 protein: CASSQYIIQGAVTGELFF

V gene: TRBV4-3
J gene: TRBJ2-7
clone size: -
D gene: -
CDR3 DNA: TGCGCCAGCAGCCAAAGAGGGACTGGCCAATACGAGCAGTACTTC
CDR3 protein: CASSQRGTGQYEQYF

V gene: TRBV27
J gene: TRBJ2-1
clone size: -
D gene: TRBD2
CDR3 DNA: TGTGCCAGCAGCCTACTAGCGGGGGGGCCCAATGAGCAGTTCTTC
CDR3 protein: CASSLLAGGPNEQFF

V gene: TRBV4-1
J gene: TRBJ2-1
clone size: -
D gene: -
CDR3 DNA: TGCGCCAGCAGCCAAGGGAGCCTGCCGAGCTCCTACAATGAGCAGTTCTTC
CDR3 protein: CASSQGSLPSSYNEQFF

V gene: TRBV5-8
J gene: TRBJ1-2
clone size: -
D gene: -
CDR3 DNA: TGTGCCAGCAGCTGGTTCGGGCCGGGGTACGAGGGTGGCTACACCTTC
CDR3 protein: CASSWFGPGYEGGYTF

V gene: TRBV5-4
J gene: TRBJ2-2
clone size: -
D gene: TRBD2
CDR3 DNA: TGTGCCAGCAGCTCCACTAGCGGGAGACGGGTCGGGGAGCTGTTTTTT
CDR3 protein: CASSSTSGRRVGELFF

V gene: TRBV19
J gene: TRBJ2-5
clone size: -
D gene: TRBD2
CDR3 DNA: TGTGCCAGTAGTATTAGGGGACTAGCGGGGACCCAAGAGACCCAGTACTTC
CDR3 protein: CASSIRGLAGTQETQYF

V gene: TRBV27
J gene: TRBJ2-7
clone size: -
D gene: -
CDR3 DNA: TGTGCCAGCCCCCCAGGGGCAGGGGCCATCTACGAGCAGTACTTC
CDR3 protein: CASPPGAGAIYEQYF

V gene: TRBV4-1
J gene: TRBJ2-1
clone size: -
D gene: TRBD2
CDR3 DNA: TGCGCCAGCAGCCGAGGGACTAGCGGGGCCTCCTACAATGAGCAGTTCTTC
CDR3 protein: CASSRGTSGASYNEQFF

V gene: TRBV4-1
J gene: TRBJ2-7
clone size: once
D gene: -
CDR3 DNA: TGCGCCAGCAGCCAAGATTCGGGCGGGAACTACGAGCAGTACTTC
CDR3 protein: CASSQDSGGNYEQYF

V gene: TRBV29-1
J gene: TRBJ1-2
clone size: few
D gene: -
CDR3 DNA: TGCAGCGCACCCTCAGGGAGGCGCGGCTACACCTTC
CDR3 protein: CSAPSGRRGYTF

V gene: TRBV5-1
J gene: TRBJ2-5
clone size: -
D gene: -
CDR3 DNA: TGCGCCAGCAGCTACCACGGGACCCAGTACTTC
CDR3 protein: CASSYHGTQYF

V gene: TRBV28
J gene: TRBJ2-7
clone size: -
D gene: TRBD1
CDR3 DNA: TGTGCCAGCAGTCTCCACAGGGGATTCCCCTCCTACGAGCAGTACTTC
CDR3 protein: CASSLHRGFPSYEQYF

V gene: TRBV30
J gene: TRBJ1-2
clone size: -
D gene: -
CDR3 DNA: TGTGCCTGGAGCCTCAACTATGGCTACACCTTC
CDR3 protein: CAWSLNYGYTF

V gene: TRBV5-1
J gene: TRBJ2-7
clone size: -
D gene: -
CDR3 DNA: TGCGCCAGCAGCTTGGGGCTAGCGAACGAGCAGTACTTC
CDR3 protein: CASSLGLANEQYF

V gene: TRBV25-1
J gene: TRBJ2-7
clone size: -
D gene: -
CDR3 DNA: TGTGCCAGCAGTGAAATTGAGAAAGAGCAGTACTTC
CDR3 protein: CASSEIEKEQYF

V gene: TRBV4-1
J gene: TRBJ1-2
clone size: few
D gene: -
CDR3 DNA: TGCGCCAGCAGCCAACAGGGTCTGGGAGGCTACACCTTC
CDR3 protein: CASSQQGLGGYTF

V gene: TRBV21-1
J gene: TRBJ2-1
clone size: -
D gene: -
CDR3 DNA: TGTGCCAGCACTCGTGAGCAGTTCTTC
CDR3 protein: CASTREQFF

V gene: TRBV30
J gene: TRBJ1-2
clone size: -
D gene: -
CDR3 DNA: TGTGCCTGGAGTGTAGGGGTGGTGGTAGGCTACACCTTC
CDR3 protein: CAWSVGVVVGYTF

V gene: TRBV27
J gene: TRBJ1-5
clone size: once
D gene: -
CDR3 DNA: TGTGCCAGCAGTTTTATTCCAGGTCAGCCCCAGCATTTT
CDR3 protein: CASSFIPGQPQHF

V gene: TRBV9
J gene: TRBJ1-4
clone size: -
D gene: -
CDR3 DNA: TGTGCCAGCAGCATCGGGGCTAATGAAAAACTGTTTTTT
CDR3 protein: CASSIGANEKLFF

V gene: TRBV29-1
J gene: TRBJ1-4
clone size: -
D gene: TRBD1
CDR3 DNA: TGCAGCGTTGAATTAGACAGGGGGGTGTTTTTT
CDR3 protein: CSVELDRGVFF

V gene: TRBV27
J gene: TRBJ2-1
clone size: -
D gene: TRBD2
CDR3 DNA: TGTGCCAGCAGTTACGGGCTGAGCGGGAGGACTGTTCGGGGGAGGTACAATGAGCAGTTCTTC
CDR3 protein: CASSYGLSGRTVRGRYNEQFF

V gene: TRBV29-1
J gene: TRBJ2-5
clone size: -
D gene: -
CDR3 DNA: TGCAGCGTTGGCTCGATCAGAGAGACCCAGTACTTC
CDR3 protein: CSVGSIRETQYF

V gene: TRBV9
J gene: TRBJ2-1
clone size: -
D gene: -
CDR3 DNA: TGTGCCAGCAGCGTAGAAATAGACTACAATGAGCAGTTCTTC
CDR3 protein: CASSVEIDYNEQFF

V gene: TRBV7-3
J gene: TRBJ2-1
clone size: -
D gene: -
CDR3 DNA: TGTGCCAGCAGCTTAACAAGTGAGGGGGTGACCTACAATGAGCAGTTCTTC
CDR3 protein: CASSLTSEGVTYNEQFF

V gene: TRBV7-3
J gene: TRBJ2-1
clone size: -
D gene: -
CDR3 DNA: TGTGCCAGCAGCTTACGGGACGGGGGCTACAATGAGCAGTTCTTC
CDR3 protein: CASSLRDGGYNEQFF

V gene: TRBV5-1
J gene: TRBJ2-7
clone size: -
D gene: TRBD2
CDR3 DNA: TGCGCCAGCAGCTTGGGACCGCAGACTAGCGGGAGTCCGTACGAGCAGTACTTC
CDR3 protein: CASSLGPQTSGSPYEQYF

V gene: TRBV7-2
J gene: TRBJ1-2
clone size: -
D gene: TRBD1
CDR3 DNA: TGTGCCAGCAGCTTAGCGGGACAGGCTTCTAACTATGGCTACACCTTC
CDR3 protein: CASSLAGQASNYGYTF

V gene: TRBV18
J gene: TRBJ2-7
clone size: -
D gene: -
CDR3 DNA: TGTGCCAGCTCACCACTTCAACAGTCCGTCGAGCAGTACTTC
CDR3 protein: CASSPLQQSVEQYF

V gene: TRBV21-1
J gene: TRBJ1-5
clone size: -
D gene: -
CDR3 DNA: TGTGCCAGTACCCCTCGGACTCATAGCAATCAGCCCCAGCATTTT
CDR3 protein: CASTPRTHSNQPQHF

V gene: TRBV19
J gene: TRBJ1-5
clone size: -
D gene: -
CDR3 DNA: TGTGCCAGTAGTATCAGACTAAATCAGCCCCAGCATTTT
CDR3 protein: CASSIRLNQPQHF

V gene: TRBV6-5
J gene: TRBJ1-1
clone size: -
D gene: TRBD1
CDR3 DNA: TGTGCCAGTCGGGGACAGGTGAACACTGAAGCTTTCTTT
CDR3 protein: CASRGQVNTEAFF

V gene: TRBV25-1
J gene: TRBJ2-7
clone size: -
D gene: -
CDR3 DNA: TGTGCCAGCAGTGCCCAACAGAACTACGAGCAGTACTTC
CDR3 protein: CASSAQQNYEQYF

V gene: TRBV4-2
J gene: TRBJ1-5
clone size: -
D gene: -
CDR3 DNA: TGTGCCAGCAGCCAAGATCCTTTATTTGGCCCCCGGGCCCAGCATTTT
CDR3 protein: CASSQDPLFGPRAQHF

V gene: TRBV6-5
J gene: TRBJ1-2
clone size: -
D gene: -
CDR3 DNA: TGTGCCAGCAGTTACTCTCAGATTAACTATGGCTACACCTTC
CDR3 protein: CASSYSQINYGYTF

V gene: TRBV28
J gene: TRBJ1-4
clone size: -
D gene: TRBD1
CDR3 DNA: TGTGCCAGCAGTTCCCCGACAGGGGGCTATGAAAAACTGTTTTTT
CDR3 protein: CASSSPTGGYEKLFF

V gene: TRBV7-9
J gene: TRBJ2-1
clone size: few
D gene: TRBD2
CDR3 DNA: TGCGGTGGTTTAGCGGGAAACAATGAGCAGTTCTTC
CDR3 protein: CGGLAGNNEQFF

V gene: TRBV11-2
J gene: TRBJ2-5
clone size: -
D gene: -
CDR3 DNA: TGTGCCAGCAGCTTAGACCTAGCGCAAGAGACCCAGTACTTC
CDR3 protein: CASSLDLAQETQYF

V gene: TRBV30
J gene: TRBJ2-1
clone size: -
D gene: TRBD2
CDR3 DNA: TGTGCCTGGAGTGGCAAGGCGGGGGGGCACAATGAGCAGTTCTTC
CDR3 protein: CAWSGKAGGHNEQFF

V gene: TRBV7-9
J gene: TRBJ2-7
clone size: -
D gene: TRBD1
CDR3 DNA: TGTGCCAGCAGCTTCTACCCAGGGGGCAGCGAGCAGTACTTC
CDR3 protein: CASSFYPGGSEQYF

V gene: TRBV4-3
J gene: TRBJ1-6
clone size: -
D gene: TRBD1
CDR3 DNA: TGCGCCAGCAGCCAAGCTTCCGGGACAGCATTTAATTCACCCCTCCACTTT
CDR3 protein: CASSQASGTAFNSPLHF

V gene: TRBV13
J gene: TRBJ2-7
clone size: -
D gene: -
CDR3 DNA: TGTGCCAGCAGCTTAACAGGAACCTACGAGCAGTACTTC
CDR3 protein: CASSLTGTYEQYF

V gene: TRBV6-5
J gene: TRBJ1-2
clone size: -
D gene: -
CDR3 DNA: TGTGCCAGCAGTCAGGGTGGGGACTATGGCTACACCTTC
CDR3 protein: CASSQGGDYGYTF